This T cell receptor (beta chain) was found in a study of shared clonotypes between healthy human individuals. The study, taken as a whole, reports: Investigators expected sequencing depth to affect clonotype sharing among donors. Represented diversity (both genetic and exposure-history) was limited by the small number of donors.

Germline values: CDR1 MNHEY, CDR2 SMNVEV (reference sequence). The CDR3 runs to 16 residues. Deletions cut 5 bases from V and 0 bases from J, with 14 bases between. The assay was immunoSEQ multiplex PCR, and TCRdb's table has in-frame clones only and misses some. The sample yields roughly 500,000 clones, more than 65% seen once. Donors comprised healthy HIV-negative adults lacking recent acute infections or vaccinations. Among the donors, all were Caucasian adults who lived in Nashville, Tennessee. Regarding this clone: Its antigen remains unidentified.

What was sequenced was PBMCs. The genes are TRBV27 and TRBJ1-5; D is unresolved. The TCR sequence derives from a woman aged 40 to 49 in good health. Some clones in this sample may be carry-over from other donors' samples. This CDR3 reads CASSATVQYSNQPQHF. CDR3 DNA: TGTGCCAGCAGTGCGACCGTTCAGTATAGCAATCAGCCCCAGCATTTT.